These 8 T cell receptor beta chains were all obtained from the same sample, sequenced in a study of T cell repertoires in cytomegalovirus infection. A single record per CDR3 protein comes from TCRdb applying MiXCR to the reads. The table includes around 230,000 distinct CDR3 sequences, about 5.9% detected once. What was sequenced was PBMCs. Source of these receptors: a human donor in good health (CMV status not recorded). Some clones in this sample may be carry-over from other donors' samples.

In its sample, this clonotype was seen many times. V usage is TRBV29-1 and J usage is TRBJ2-3, with 9 bases aligning to TRBD1. Per the germline V gene, CDR1 is SQVTM and CDR2 is ANQGSEA. The V segment lost 6 bases and the J segment 5 bases; nucleotides outside the gene matches: 6. CDR3 length: 13 residues. The CDR3 nucleotides are TGCAGCGTAAGGACAGGGGTCGGAGATACGCAGTATTTT. Encoded protein: CSVRTGVGDTQYF.

This clonotype has at least ten counts. V and J are TRBV29-1 and TRBJ2-7; tentative D call: TRBD2 (6 bases). V was cut by 7 bases and J by 2 bases, with 18 bases left in between. The CDR3 extends over 14 amino acids. Germline V gives CDR1 SQVTM, CDR2 ANQGSEA. The CDR3 nucleotides are TGCAGCGCCAAAGGAGGGACGGGCACCTACGAGCAGTACTTC. Encoded protein: CSAKGGTGTYEQYF.

This clonotype was observed a few times. The chain's CDR3 is CASSPPTRGTYEQYF. The CDR3 nucleotides read TGTGCCAGCAGCCCTCCGACGAGGGGGACCTACGAGCAGTACTTC. V is TRBV5-6 and J is TRBJ2-7, with D perhaps matching TRBD1 (6 bases). The CDR3 has 15 amino acids. The V end lost 4 bases, the J end lost 2 bases, and 16 bases lay between the germline ends. CDR1 is SGHDT and CDR2 is YYEEEE in the germline V gene.

There are many counts of this clonotype. The rearrangement uses TRBV2 and TRBJ1-4; D unresolved. The CDR3 is 15 residues long. CDR1 SNHLY and CDR2 FYNNEI come from the germline V gene. The ends were cut back, 8 bases at V and 11 bases at J, with 24 bases in the middle. CDR3 residues: CASYPGGRKLMKLFF. CDR3 nucleotide sequence: TGTGCCAGCTACCCAGGAGGCAGGAAATTAATGAAACTGTTTTTT.

The V call is TRBV20-1, the J call TRBJ1-1, with no clear D. With 8 bases removed from V and 6 bases from J, the gap between germline ends came to 10 bases. Germline CDR1 DFQATT, CDR2 SNEGSKA (reference sequence). The length of the CDR3 is 10 residues. CDR3 protein: CSTLSAEAFF. In DNA, the CDR3 is TGCAGTACATTGAGTGCTGAAGCTTTCTTT.

This clonotype was detected only a few times. The V call is TRBV23-1, the J call TRBJ1-5; unclear D gene. TRBV23-1 carries the ORF label, with uncertain function. The germline V and J ends were trimmed by 1 base and 0 bases, with 25 bases remaining between them. The CDR3 is 21 residues long. The CDR3 nucleotides read TGCGCCAGCAGTCAATTGATTCTCGGCAAGGCTGCGGAAAATAGCAATCAGCCCCAGCATTTT. Protein sequence: CASSQLILGKAAENSNQPQHF.

This clonotype was picked up a small number of times. The rearrangement links TRBV20-1 to TRBJ2-5; 10 bases line up with TRBD2. From germline, CDR1 is DFQATT and CDR2 SNEGSKA (reference sequence). V was pared by 1 base and J by 5 bases, with 4 bases of the junction left unmatched. CDR3 size: 14 residues. The CDR3 bases are TGCAGTGCTAGAGTTAGCGGGGGGAAGGAGACCCAGTACTTC. Translated, it gives CSARVSGGKETQYF.

This clonotype was detected many times. The CDR3 DNA is TGTGCCAGCAGCCCATGGGGGGTGAGCGGGACCCAGTACTTC. It yields the protein CASSPWGVSGTQYF. J is TRBJ2-5 and V is TRBV7-2, with TRBD2 as a possible D gene (6 bases). The CDR3 length is 14 residues. The V end lost 5 bases, the J end lost 7 bases, and 17 bases lay between the germline ends. Germline CDR1 SGHTA, CDR2 FQGNSA.